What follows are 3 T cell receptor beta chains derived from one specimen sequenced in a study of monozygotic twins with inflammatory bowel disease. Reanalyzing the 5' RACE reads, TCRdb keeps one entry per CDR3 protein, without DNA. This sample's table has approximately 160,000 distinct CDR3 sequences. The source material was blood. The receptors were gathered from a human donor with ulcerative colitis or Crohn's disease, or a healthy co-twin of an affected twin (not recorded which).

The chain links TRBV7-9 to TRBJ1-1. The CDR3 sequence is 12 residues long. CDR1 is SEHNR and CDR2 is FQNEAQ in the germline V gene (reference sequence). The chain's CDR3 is CASSFSPTEAFF. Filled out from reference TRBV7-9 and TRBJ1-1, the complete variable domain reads DTGVSQNPRHKITKRGQNVTFRCDPISEHNRLYWYRQTLGQGPEFLTYFQNEAQLEKSRLLSDRFSAERPKGSFSTLEIQRTEQGDSAMYLCASSFSPTEAFFGQGTRLTVV.

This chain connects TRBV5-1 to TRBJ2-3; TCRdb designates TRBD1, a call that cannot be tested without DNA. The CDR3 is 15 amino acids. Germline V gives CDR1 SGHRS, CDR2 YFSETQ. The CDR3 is CASSGGSLDTDTQYF.

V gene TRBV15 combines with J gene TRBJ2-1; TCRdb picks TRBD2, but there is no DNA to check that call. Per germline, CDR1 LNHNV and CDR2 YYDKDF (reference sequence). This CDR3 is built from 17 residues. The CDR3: CATSRDQLALAWGEQFF.